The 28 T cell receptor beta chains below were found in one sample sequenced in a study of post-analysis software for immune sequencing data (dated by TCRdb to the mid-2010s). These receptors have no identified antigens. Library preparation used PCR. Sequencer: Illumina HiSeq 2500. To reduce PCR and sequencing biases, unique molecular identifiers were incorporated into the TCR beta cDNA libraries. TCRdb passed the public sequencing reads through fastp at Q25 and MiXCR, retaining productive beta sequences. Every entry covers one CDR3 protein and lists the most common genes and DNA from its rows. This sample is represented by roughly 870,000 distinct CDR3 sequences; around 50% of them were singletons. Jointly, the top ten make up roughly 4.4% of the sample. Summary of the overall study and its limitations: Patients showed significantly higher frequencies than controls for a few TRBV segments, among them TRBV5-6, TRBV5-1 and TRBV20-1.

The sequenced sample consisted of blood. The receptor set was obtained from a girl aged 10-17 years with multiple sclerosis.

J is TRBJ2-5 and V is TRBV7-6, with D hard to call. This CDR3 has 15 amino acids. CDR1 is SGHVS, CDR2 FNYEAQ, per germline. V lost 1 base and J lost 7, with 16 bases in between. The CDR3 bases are TGTGCCAGCAGCTTAGAGGTCGTTAACCTAGGGACCCAGTACTTC. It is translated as CASSLEVVNLGTQYF.

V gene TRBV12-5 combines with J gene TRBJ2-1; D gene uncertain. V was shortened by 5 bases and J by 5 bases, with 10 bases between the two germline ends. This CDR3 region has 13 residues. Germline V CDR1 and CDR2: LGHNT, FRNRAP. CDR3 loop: CASGELKNNEQFF. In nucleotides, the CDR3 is TGTGCTAGTGGTGAATTAAAGAACAATGAGCAGTTCTTC. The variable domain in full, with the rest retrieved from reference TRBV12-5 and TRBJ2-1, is DARVTQTPRHKVTEMGQEVTMRCQPILGHNTVFWYRQTMMQGLELLAYFRNRAPLDDSGMPKDRFSAEMPDATLATLKIQPSEPRDSAVYFCASGELKNNEQFFGPGTRLTVL.

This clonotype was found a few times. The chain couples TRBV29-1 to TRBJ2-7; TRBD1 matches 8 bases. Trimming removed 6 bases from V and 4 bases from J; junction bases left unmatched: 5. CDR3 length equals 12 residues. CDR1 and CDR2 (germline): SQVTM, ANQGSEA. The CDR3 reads CSVGQVEYEQYF. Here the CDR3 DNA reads TGCAGCGTGGGACAGGTGGAATACGAGCAGTACTTC.

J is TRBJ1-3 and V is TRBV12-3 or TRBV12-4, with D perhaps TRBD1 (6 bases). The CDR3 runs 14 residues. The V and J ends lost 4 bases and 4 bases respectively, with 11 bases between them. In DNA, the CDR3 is TGTGCCAGCAGTTCCAACAGGGCCGGAAACACCATATATTTT. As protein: CASSSNRAGNTIYF.

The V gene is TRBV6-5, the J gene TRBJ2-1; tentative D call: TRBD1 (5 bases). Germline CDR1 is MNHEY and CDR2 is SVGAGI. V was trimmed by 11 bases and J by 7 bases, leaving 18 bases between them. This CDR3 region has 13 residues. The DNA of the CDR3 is TGTGCCTCCATAGGGGCAGGTCGAAATGAGCAGTTCTTC. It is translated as CASIGAGRNEQFF.

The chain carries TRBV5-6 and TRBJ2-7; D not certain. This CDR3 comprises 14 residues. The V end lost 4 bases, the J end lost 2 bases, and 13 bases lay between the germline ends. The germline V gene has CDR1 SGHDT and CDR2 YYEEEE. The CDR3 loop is CASSPSDGTYEQYF. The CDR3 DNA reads TGTGCCAGCAGCCCATCGGACGGAACCTACGAGCAGTACTTC.

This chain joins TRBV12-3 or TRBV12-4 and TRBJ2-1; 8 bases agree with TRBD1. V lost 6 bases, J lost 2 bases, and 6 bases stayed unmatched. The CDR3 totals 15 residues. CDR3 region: CASSPRGPTYNEQFF. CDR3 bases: TGTGCCAGCAGCCCCAGGGGGCCTACCTACAATGAGCAGTTCTTC.

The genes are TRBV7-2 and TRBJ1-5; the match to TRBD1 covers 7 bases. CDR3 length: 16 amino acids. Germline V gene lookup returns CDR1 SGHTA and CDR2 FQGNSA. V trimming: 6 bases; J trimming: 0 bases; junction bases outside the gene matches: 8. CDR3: CASSTDRADSNQPQHF. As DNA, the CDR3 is TGTGCCAGCAGTACTGACAGGGCCGATAGCAATCAGCCCCAGCATTTT.

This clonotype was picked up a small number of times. CDR3 protein: CASSSWTGHYEQYF. The CDR3 nucleotides read TGCGCCAGCAGCTCCTGGACAGGACACTACGAGCAGTACTTC. The J gene is TRBJ2-7, the V gene TRBV5-1, with TRBD1 matching 7 bases. CDR3 length: 14 amino acids. V dropped 3 bases and J dropped 3; count of bases not matched to a gene: 6. Germline-derived CDR1 and CDR2 are SGHRS and YFSETQ.

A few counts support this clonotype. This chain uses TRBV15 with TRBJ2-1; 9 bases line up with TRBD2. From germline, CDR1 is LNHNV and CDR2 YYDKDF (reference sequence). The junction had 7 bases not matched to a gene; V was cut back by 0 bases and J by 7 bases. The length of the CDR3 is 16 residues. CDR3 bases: TGTGCCACCAGCAGAGATCGGATAGCGGGGGAAAATGAGCAGTTCTTC. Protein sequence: CATSRDRIAGENEQFF.

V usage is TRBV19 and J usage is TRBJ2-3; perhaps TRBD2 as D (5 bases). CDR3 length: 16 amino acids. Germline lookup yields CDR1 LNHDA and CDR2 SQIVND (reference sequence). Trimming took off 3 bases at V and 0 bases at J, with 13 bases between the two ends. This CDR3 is CASSIRSGSSTDTQYF. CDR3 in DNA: TGTGCCAGTAGTATCCGCAGCGGCTCTAGCACAGATACGCAGTATTTT.

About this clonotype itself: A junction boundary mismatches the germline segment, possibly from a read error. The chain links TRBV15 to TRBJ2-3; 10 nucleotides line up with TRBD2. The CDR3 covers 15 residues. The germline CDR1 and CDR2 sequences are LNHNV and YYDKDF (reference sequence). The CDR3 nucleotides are TGTGCCACCAGGGTCCTAGCGGGGGACACAGATGCGCAGTATTTT. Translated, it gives CATRVLAGDTDAQYF.

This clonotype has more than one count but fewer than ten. This chain's CDR3 is CASSLEGPPYEQYF. CDR3 DNA sequence: TGTGCCAGCAGCTTGGAGGGGCCTCCCTACGAGCAGTACTTC. The rearrangement uses TRBV5-5 and TRBJ2-7; D possibly corresponds to TRBD1 (5 bases). The germline CDR1 and CDR2 sequences are SGHKS and YYEKEE (reference sequence). The CDR3 extends over 14 amino acids. V was pared by 0 bases and J by 2 bases, with 9 bases between.

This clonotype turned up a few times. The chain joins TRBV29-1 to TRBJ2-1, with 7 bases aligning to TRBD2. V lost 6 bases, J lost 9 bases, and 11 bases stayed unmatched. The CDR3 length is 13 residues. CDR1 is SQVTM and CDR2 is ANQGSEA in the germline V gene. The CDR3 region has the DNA TGCAGCGTAGACGTGGGGAGGGCCGGTGAGCAGTTCTTC. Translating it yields CSVDVGRAGEQFF.

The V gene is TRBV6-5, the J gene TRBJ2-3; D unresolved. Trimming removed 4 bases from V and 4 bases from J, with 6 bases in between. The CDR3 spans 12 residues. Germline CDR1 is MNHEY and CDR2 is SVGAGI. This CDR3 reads CASSSPPDTQYF. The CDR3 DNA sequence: TGTGCCAGCAGTTCCCCCCCAGATACGCAGTATTTT.

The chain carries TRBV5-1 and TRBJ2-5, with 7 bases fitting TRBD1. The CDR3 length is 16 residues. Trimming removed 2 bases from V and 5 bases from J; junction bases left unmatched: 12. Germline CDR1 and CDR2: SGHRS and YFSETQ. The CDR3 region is CASSFLRDRVDETQYF. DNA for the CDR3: TGCGCCAGCAGCTTTCTCCGAGACAGGGTTGACGAGACCCAGTACTTC.

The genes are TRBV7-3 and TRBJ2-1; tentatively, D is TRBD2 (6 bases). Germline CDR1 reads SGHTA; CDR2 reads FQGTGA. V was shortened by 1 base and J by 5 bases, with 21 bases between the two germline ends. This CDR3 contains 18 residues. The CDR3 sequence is CASSLRGVAGPQDNEQFF. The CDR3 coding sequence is TGTGCCAGCAGCTTAAGGGGGGTTGCAGGCCCTCAGGACAATGAGCAGTTCTTC. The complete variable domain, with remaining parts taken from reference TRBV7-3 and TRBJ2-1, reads GAGVSQTPSNKVTEKGKYVELRCDPISGHTALYWYRQSLGQGPEFLIYFQGTGAADDSGLPNDRFFAVRPEGSVSTLKIQRTERGDSAVYLCASSLRGVAGPQDNEQFFGPGTRLTVL.

In DNA form, the CDR3 reads TGCGCCAGCAGGTGGGACAGGGCCCAAGAGACCCAGTACTTC. This encodes CASRWDRAQETQYF. The chain recombines TRBV5-1 with TRBJ2-5, with 9 bases matching TRBD1. Trimming removed 5 bases from V and 1 base from J; junction bases left unmatched: 3. From germline, CDR1 is SGHRS and CDR2 YFSETQ. There are 14 residues in the CDR3.

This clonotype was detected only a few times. The CDR3 coding sequence is TGTGCCACCAGCAGAGCTAGGCAGGGGGCTAGTAACGAGCAGTACTTC. It specifies CATSRARQGASNEQYF. V usage is TRBV15 and J usage is TRBJ2-7, with 8 nucleotides matching TRBD1. This CDR3 contains 16 residues. Per germline, CDR1 LNHNV and CDR2 YYDKDF (reference sequence). The J segment lost 5 bases and the V segment lost 1 base, leaving 10 bases of the junction unmatched.

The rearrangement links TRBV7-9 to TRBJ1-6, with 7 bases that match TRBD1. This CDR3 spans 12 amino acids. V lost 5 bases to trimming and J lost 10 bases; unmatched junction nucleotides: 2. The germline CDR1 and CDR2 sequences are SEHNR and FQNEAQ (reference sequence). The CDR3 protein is CASSTGESPLHF. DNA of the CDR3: TGTGCCAGCAGCACAGGGGAATCACCCCTCCACTTT.

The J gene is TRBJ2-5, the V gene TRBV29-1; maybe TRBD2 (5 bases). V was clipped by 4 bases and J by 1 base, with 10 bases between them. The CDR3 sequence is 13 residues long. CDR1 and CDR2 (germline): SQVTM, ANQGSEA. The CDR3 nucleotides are TGCAGCGTTGTTACCCGGGGCCAAGAGACCCAGTACTTC. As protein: CSVVTRGQETQYF.

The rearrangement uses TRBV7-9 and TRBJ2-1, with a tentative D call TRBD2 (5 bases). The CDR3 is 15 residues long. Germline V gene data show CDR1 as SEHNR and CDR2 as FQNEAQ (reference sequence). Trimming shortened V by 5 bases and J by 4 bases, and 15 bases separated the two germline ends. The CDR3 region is CASSPLSGLYNEQFF. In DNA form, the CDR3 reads TGTGCCAGCAGCCCGTTAAGCGGCTTATACAATGAGCAGTTCTTC.

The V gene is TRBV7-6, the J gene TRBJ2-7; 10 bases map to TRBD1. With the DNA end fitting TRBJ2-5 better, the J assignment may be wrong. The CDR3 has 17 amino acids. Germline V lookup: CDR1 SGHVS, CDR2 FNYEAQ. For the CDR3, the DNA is TGTGCCAGCAGCGTTGTGGCCGGGACAGGGGCGCGGGAGACCCAGTACTTC. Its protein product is CASSVVAGTGARETQYF.

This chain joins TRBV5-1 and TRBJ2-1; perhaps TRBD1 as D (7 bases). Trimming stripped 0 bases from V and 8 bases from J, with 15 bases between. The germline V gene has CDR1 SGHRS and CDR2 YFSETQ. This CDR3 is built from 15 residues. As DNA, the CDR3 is TGCGCCAGCAGCTTGGCAGGGGGGATTTCCCATGAGCAGTTCTTC. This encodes CASSLAGGISHEQFF.

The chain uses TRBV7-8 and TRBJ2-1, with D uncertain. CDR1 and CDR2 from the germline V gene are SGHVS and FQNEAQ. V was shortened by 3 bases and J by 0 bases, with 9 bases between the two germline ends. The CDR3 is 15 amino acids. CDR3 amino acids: CASSFIRSSYNEQFF. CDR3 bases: TGTGCCAGCAGCTTCATCCGGAGCTCCTACAATGAGCAGTTCTTC.

This CDR3 reads CASSLAVLAGGPTIYNEQFF. The DNA for the CDR3 is TGCGCCAGCAGCTTGGCCGTGCTAGCGGGAGGGCCGACGATTTACAATGAGCAGTTCTTC. V gene TRBV5-1 combines with J gene TRBJ2-1; 12 nucleotides align to TRBD2. The CDR3 spans 20 residues. Germline V gene lookup returns CDR1 SGHRS and CDR2 YFSETQ. The junction had 14 bases not matched to a gene; V was cut back by 0 bases and J by 4 bases.

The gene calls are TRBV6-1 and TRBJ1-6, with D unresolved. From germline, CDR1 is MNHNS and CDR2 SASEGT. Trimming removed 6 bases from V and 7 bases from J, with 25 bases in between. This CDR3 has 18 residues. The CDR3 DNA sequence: TGTGCCAGCAGAGATAAACCGGGCAACTGGGGTCAAAATTCACCCCTCCACTTT. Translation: CASRDKPGNWGQNSPLHF.

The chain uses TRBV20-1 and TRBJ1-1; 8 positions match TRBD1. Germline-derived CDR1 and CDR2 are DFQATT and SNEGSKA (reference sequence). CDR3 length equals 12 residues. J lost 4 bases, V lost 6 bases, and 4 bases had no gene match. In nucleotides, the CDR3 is TGCAGTGCAGCTACAGGGGGCACTGAAGCTTTCTTT. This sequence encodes CSAATGGTEAFF.